Listed here are 16 T cell receptor beta chains from one sample, sequenced in a study of CD8+ T cells in alopecia areata. The treatment here: oral pan-JAK inhibitor, 5-10 mg twice daily. The authors extracted RNA and reverse transcribed it into cDNA as the sequencing template. The repertoire was sequenced with immunoSEQ multiplex PCR; TCRdb's copy has only in-frame clones and lacks some. The sample includes about 200,000 clones, around two fifths of them seen just once. The specimen comprised CD4+ T cells sorted from blood, sampled at approximately week 30, from a patient treated with tofacitinib. All receptors come from a human donor with alopecia areata.

V gene TRBV4-1 combines with J gene TRBJ2-3, with 8 nucleotides matching TRBD2. The CDR3 sequence is 17 residues long. V shed 2 bases and J 4 bases; nucleotides not matched to a gene: 11. Germline lookup yields CDR1 MGHRA and CDR2 YSYEKL. The CDR3 is CASSQPKRETGPDTQYF. The CDR3 coding sequence is TGCGCCAGCAGCCAACCCAAGCGGGAGACGGGGCCAGATACGCAGTATTTT.

This chain joins TRBV30 and TRBJ1-1, with D unresolved. Germline V gene sequence: CDR1 GTSNPN, CDR2 SVGIG (reference sequence). Between the trimmed V and J ends, which lost 5 bases and 0 bases, there was a span of 10 bases. This CDR3 has 13 amino acids. The CDR3 sequence is CAWFGEMNTEAFF. CDR3 sequence (DNA): TGTGCCTGGTTTGGGGAAATGAACACTGAAGCTTTCTTT.

The V gene is TRBV7-9, the J gene TRBJ2-7; D not resolved. CDR1 and CDR2 from the germline V gene are SEHNR and FQNEAQ (reference sequence). The CDR3 length is 12 residues. The V and J ends lost 3 bases and 4 bases respectively, with 7 bases between them. CDR3 in DNA: TGTGCCAGCAGCTTTGTGGGTTACGAGCAGTACTTC. Protein sequence: CASSFVGYEQYF. The complete variable domain, with remaining parts taken from reference TRBV7-9 and TRBJ2-7, reads DTGVSQNPRHKITKRGQNVTFRCDPISEHNRLYWYRQTLGQGPEFLTYFQNEAQLEKSRLLSDRFSAERPKGSFSTLEIQRTEQGDSAMYLCASSFVGYEQYFGPGTRLTVT.

The rearrangement joins TRBV5-1 to TRBJ2-3, with TRBD2 identical over 13 bases. With 4 bases clipped from V and 4 bases from J, the junction kept 6 bases outside the gene matches. The CDR3 has 16 amino acids. Germline lookup yields CDR1 SGHRS and CDR2 YFSETQ. This CDR3 reads CASSPWTSGGSDTQYF. CDR3 DNA: TGCGCCAGCAGCCCGTGGACTAGCGGGGGATCAGATACGCAGTATTTT.

This clone appeared a few times. The V and J genes are TRBV4-1 and TRBJ1-4, with 9 bases identical to TRBD1. This CDR3 region has 15 residues. With 5 bases clipped from V and 7 bases from J, the junction kept 8 bases outside the gene matches. Germline V CDR1 and CDR2: MGHRA, YSYEKL. Here the CDR3 DNA reads TGCGCCAGCAGCTCGACCGGGACAGGGATTGAAAAACTGTTTTTT. The encoded protein is CASSSTGTGIEKLFF.

The chain uses TRBV7-2 and TRBJ2-1; D may be TRBD1 or TRBD2 (5 bases each). The CDR3 totals 17 residues. Trimming removed 3 bases from V and 6 bases from J, with 21 bases in between. Germline CDR1 reads SGHTA; CDR2 reads FQGNSA. CDR3 in DNA: TGTGCCAGCAGCTTGCTACCCCGGGACCACCGAACCAATGAGCAGTTCTTC. Translated, it gives CASSLLPRDHRTNEQFF.

This clone was observed once. The V and J genes are TRBV7-2 and TRBJ2-5, with 12 bases aligning to TRBD2. Germline V gives CDR1 SGHTA, CDR2 FQGNSA. This CDR3 has 16 amino acids. V was pared by 2 bases and J by 5 bases, with 6 bases of the junction left unmatched. The CDR3 sequence: CASSLFSSGRAETQYF. In DNA, the CDR3 is TGTGCCAGCAGCTTATTCTCTAGCGGGAGGGCGGAGACCCAGTACTTC.

The CDR3 nucleotides read TGTGCCAGCAGCCCTCCGCAAGAGACCCAGTACTTC. Its translation is CASSPPQETQYF. This chain joins TRBV11-2 and TRBJ2-5; D is uncertain. CDR1 and CDR2 from the germline V gene are SGHAT and FQNNGV. The V end lost 5 bases, the J end lost 2 bases, and 6 bases lay between the germline ends. The CDR3 is 12 residues long.

This clone was observed a few times. This sequence joins TRBV7-8 and TRBJ2-5; D is undetermined. CDR3 size: 14 residues. The V gene lost 1 base and the J gene lost 5 bases, with 11 bases spanning the gap. CDR1 SGHVS and CDR2 FQNEAQ come from the germline V gene. DNA for the CDR3: TGTGCCAGCAGCTTAGGGAGCATTCGGGAGACCCAGTACTTC. It translates to CASSLGSIRETQYF. Full variable domain (remainder filled in from reference TRBV7-8 and TRBJ2-5): GAGVSQSPRYKVAKRGQDVALRCDPISGHVSLFWYQQALGQGPEFLTYFQNEAQLDKSGLPSDRFFAERPEGSVSTLKIQRTQQEDSAVYLCASSLGSIRETQYFGPGTRLLVL.

This clone was picked up a small number of times. The chain combines TRBV15 with TRBJ1-2, with unresolved D. Between the trimmed V and J ends, which lost 1 base and 6 bases, there was a span of 12 bases. The CDR3 consists of 14 residues. From germline, CDR1 is LNHNV and CDR2 YYDKDF (reference sequence). The CDR3, as DNA: TGTGCCACCAGCAGAGTAGAGGGCCGCCATGGCTACACCTTC. It codes for CATSRVEGRHGYTF.

This clone occurred a few times. The chain carries TRBV29-1 and TRBJ2-3; the D is unclear. V was pared by 3 bases and J by 4 bases, with 17 bases between. Germline loops: CDR1 SQVTM, CDR2 ANQGSEA. The CDR3 contains 15 residues. The DNA for the CDR3 is TGCAGCGTTGATAAAGATTTGGCTCGGGCAGATACGCAGTATTTT. The encoded protein is CSVDKDLARADTQYF.

This clone was seen a handful of times. The chain joins TRBV7-9 to TRBJ2-1; 12 positions match TRBD2. The CDR3 runs to 17 residues. V was pared by 6 bases and J by 7 bases, with 13 bases of the junction left unmatched. From germline, CDR1 is SEHNR and CDR2 FQNEAQ (reference sequence). CDR3 protein: CASSPSLTSGRDNEQFF. The DNA of the CDR3 is TGTGCCAGCAGTCCCTCCTTGACTAGCGGGAGAGATAATGAGCAGTTCTTC.

This clone was detected only a few times. J is TRBJ2-5 and V is TRBV29-1; weak D call: TRBD2 (5 bases). The CDR3 runs 11 residues. Trimming took off 5 bases at V and 7 bases at J, with 11 bases between the two ends. Germline V gives CDR1 SQVTM, CDR2 ANQGSEA. CDR3 nucleotide sequence: TGCAGCGTTATACTAGTGACGACCCAGTACTTC. This codes for CSVILVTTQYF.

This clone was seen more than once but under ten times. The chain combines TRBV2 with TRBJ1-5, with D unresolved. With 0 bases removed from V and 3 bases from J, the gap between germline ends came to 9 bases. This CDR3 is 15 amino acids long. Germline loops: CDR1 SNHLY, CDR2 FYNNEI. The CDR3 region has the DNA TGTGCCAGCAGTGAAGCGCGGATACTCAATCAGCCCCAGCATTTT. This translates into CASSEARILNQPQHF.

The chain uses TRBV15 and TRBJ1-2; D is unresolved. The CDR3 runs to 13 residues. Trimming pared 0 bases from V and 6 bases from J, leaving 8 bases between. Germline-derived CDR1 and CDR2 are LNHNV and YYDKDF (reference sequence). CDR3 DNA: TGTGCCACCAGCAGAGATGTTAGAGATGGCTACACCTTC. It translates to CATSRDVRDGYTF. The whole variable domain, filled in from reference TRBV15 and TRBJ1-2, reads DAMVIQNPRYQVTQFGKPVTLSCSQTLNHNVMYWYQQKSSQAPKLLFHYYDKDFNNEADTPDNFQSRRPNTSFCFLDIRSPGLGDTAMYLCATSRDVRDGYTFGSGTRLTVV.

This clone was observed a few times. The rearrangement links TRBV2 to TRBJ2-1; D tentatively fits TRBD1 or TRBD2 (5 bases each). Between the trimmed V and J ends, which lost 4 bases and 5 bases, there was a span of 15 bases. This CDR3 spans 15 amino acids. The germline CDR1 and CDR2 sequences are SNHLY and FYNNEI. This CDR3 is CASSVQSWGNNEQFF. CDR3 coding DNA: TGTGCCAGCAGTGTACAGTCCTGGGGGAACAATGAGCAGTTCTTC.